One and the same sample provided the 12 T cell receptor beta chains below, sequenced in a study of PD-L1 blockade in urothelial cancer. Assay used: immunoSEQ multiplex PCR; TCRdb lists only in-frame clones, some missing. This sample has approximately 50,000 clones, with 70% to 90% found just once. The sequences come from PBMCs, collected around atezolizumab (anti-PD-L1) treatment. Receptors were obtained from a man aged 55 to 70 with urothelial cancer.

CDR3 nucleotides: TGTGCCAGCAGCTCGACAGGCCTCGCCCTCCAGTACTTC. Its protein is CASSSTGLALQYF. The V call is TRBV11-3, the J call TRBJ2-7, with a tentative D call TRBD1 (6 bases). Germline CDR1 reads SGHNT; CDR2 reads YENEEA. Trimming removed 4 bases from V and 10 bases from J, with 17 bases in between. CDR3 length: 13 amino acids.

This chain uses TRBV6-1 with TRBJ1-2; D remains ambiguous. V was cut by 2 bases and J by 8 bases, with 15 bases left in between. CDR3 size: 14 residues. Germline V gene lookup returns CDR1 MNHNS and CDR2 SASEGT. CDR3 region: CASSESRGAGGYTF. Written as DNA, the CDR3 is TGTGCCAGCAGTGAATCACGGGGTGCAGGAGGCTACACCTTC.

Sample share makes this clone medium-sized. The CDR3, as DNA: TGTGCCAGCAGCTTCGGCCGGGACAAATCTTCCTACACCTTC. This translates into CASSFGRDKSSYTF. J is TRBJ1-2 and V is TRBV7-9; D is possibly TRBD1 (6 bases). There are 14 residues in the CDR3. The germline CDR1 and CDR2 sequences are SEHNR and FQNEAQ (reference sequence). V shed 3 bases and J shed 10 bases, with 18 bases lying between them. Full variable domain (rest looked up from reference TRBV7-9 and TRBJ1-2): DTGVSQNPRHKITKRGQNVTFRCDPISEHNRLYWYRQTLGQGPEFLTYFQNEAQLEKSRLLSDRFSAERPKGSFSTLEIQRTEQGDSAMYLCASSFGRDKSSYTFGSGTRLTVV.

J is TRBJ2-4 and V is TRBV7-2, with 7 positions matching TRBD2. This CDR3 is 21 amino acids long. The ends lost 0 bases at V and 0 bases at J; junction bases unmatched: 17. From germline, CDR1 is SGHTA and CDR2 FQGNSA. This CDR3 is CASSLAPPGGSYVLAKNIQYF. Here the CDR3 DNA reads TGTGCCAGCAGCTTAGCGCCCCCCGGGGGGAGTTATGTCCTAGCCAAAAACATTCAGTACTTC.

The chain links TRBV27 to TRBJ2-3, with a weak D call TRBD2 (6 bases). The germline CDR1 and CDR2 sequences are MNHEY and SMNVEV (reference sequence). The CDR3 extends over 15 amino acids. Trimming took off 7 bases at V and 0 bases at J, with 14 bases between the two ends. The CDR3 here is CASTPLRGSTDTQYF. Written as DNA, the CDR3 is TGTGCCAGCACCCCCCTACGGGGGAGCACAGATACGCAGTATTTT.

J is TRBJ2-1 and V is TRBV5-5; a weak D match, TRBD1 (5 bases). V gave up 0 bases and J gave up 7 bases, with 17 bases separating them. The CDR3 is 16 residues long. The V gene's germline CDR1 is SGHKS and CDR2 YYEKEE (reference sequence). The CDR3 DNA follows: TGTGCCAGCAGCTTGGGATTAGACAGAAGAACGAATGAGCAGTTCTTC. This sequence encodes CASSLGLDRRTNEQFF.

This clone showed up just a few times. The chain joins TRBV18 to TRBJ1-2; TRBD1 aligns across 10 bases. The germline CDR1 and CDR2 sequences are KGHSH and LQKENI. The CDR3 contains 15 residues. The ends lost 6 bases at V and 4 bases at J; junction bases unmatched: 8. The CDR3 reads CASSPGQGVGYGYTF. CDR3 nucleotides: TGTGCCAGCTCCCCCGGACAGGGGGTAGGCTATGGCTACACCTTC.

This chain joins TRBV7-2 and TRBJ2-1; D might be TRBD2 (5 bases). CDR1 is SGHTA, CDR2 FQGNSA, per germline. This CDR3 comprises 12 residues. The ends were cut back, 0 bases at V and 13 bases at J, with 10 bases in the middle. The chain's CDR3 is CASSLAGDAQFF. The CDR3 region has the DNA TGTGCCAGCAGCTTAGCGGGAGACGCCCAGTTCTTC.

V and J are TRBV2 and TRBJ1-1; D is undetermined. This CDR3 comprises 14 residues. The germline gives CDR1 SNHLY, CDR2 FYNNEI. The V and J ends lost 4 bases and 0 bases respectively, with 9 bases between them. For the CDR3, the DNA is TGTGCCAGCAGTGGTAACTTAATGAACACTGAAGCTTTCTTT. As protein: CASSGNLMNTEAFF.

This chain uses TRBV5-1 with TRBJ2-7; tentatively, D is TRBD2 (5 bases). V lost 0 bases to trimming and J lost 0 bases, with 13 bases between them. Germline V gene lookup returns CDR1 SGHRS and CDR2 YFSETQ. The CDR3 runs to 16 residues. CDR3 DNA: TGCGCCAGCAGCTTGGGTAGTAGCGCGCCCTCCTACGAGCAGTACTTC. Translation gives CASSLGSSAPSYEQYF. Together with reference TRBV5-1 and TRBJ2-7, the CDR3 gives the full variable domain: KAGVTQTPRYLIKTRGQQVTLSCSPISGHRSVSWYQQTPGQGLQFLFEYFSETQRNKGNFPGRFSGRQFSNSRSEMNVSTLELGDSALYLCASSLGSSAPSYEQYFGPGTRLTVT.

This clone has a single count. DNA for the CDR3: TGTGCCACCACAGGCTCCTTGAACACCGGGGAGCTGTTTTTT. This translates into CATTGSLNTGELFF. This chain connects TRBV27 to TRBJ2-2; TRBD1 is a possible D gene (5 bases). V lost 10 bases to trimming and J lost 1 base, with 13 bases between them. CDR1 and CDR2 (germline): MNHEY, SMNVEV (reference sequence). The CDR3 is 14 amino acids.

The V call is TRBV6-5, the J call TRBJ1-1; D not certain. There are 12 residues in the CDR3. Germline-derived CDR1 and CDR2 are MNHEY and SVGAGI. V gave up 2 bases and J gave up 5 bases, with 6 bases separating them. The CDR3 loop reads CASSYAGTEAFF. In DNA form, the CDR3 reads TGTGCCAGCAGTTACGCGGGAACTGAAGCTTTCTTT.